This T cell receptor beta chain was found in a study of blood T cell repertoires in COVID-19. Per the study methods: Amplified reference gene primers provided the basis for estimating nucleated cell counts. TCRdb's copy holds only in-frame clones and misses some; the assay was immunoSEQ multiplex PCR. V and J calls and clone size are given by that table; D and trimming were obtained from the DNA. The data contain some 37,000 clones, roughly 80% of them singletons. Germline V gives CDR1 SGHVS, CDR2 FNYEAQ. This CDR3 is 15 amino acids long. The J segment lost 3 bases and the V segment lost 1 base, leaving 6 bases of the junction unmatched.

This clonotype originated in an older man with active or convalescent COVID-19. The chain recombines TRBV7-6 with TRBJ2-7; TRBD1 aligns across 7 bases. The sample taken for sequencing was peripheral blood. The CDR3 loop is CASSLVTGTDYEQYF. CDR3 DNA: TGTGCCAGCAGCTTAGTCACCGGGACAGACTACGAGCAGTACTTC.